Following are 8 T cell receptor beta chains from one sample sequenced in a study of metastatic and nonmetastatic thyroid tumors. All patients were treatment-naive before thyroid surgery. From the PCR reads, TCRdb re-called clones with MiXCR. This sample has 23,000 or so clones, with 20% to 30% found just once. The sequenced sample was blood. These receptors originate from a female donor with papillary thyroid cancer or a benign thyroid nodule (not recorded which). Some clones in this sample may be carry-over from other donors' samples.

This clone was found many times. The chain joins TRBV29-1 to TRBJ1-1; D unresolved. This CDR3 is built from 11 residues. Germline V lookup: CDR1 SQVTM, CDR2 ANQGSEA. V dropped 4 bases and J dropped 1 base, with 4 bases sitting between them. CDR3 sequence (DNA): TGCAGCGTTGTGCAGAACACTGAAGCTTTCTTT. It codes for CSVVQNTEAFF.

In this sample, this clone turned up a few times. The chain uses TRBV2 and TRBJ2-1; 8 nucleotides align to TRBD1. This CDR3 is 14 amino acids long. Germline CDR1 and CDR2: SNHLY and FYNNEI. V was pared by 8 bases and J by 8 bases, with 11 bases of the junction left unmatched. CDR3 in DNA: TGTGCCAGCTGCCAAGACAGGGGTCTCGATGAGCAGTTCTTC. It yields the protein CASCQDRGLDEQFF.

This clone has at least ten counts. The rearrangement uses TRBV2 and TRBJ2-7; the D is unclear. Looked up from germline, CDR1 is SNHLY and CDR2 is FYNNEI. V was clipped by 7 bases and J by 0 bases, with 10 bases between them. CDR3 size: 13 residues. The CDR3 nucleotides read TGTGCCAGCAACAGACCATTCTCCTACGAGCAGTACTTC. Protein sequence: CASNRPFSYEQYF. The full variable domain, with the rest looked up from reference TRBV2 and TRBJ2-7, is EPEVTQTPSHQVTQMGQEVILRCVPISNHLYFYWYRQILGQKVEFLVSFYNNEISEKSEIFDDQFSVERPDGSNFTLKIRSTKLEDSAMYFCASNRPFSYEQYFGPGTRLTVT.

At least ten counts were recorded for this clone. This chain uses TRBV3-1 with TRBJ2-3, with 11 positions matching TRBD2. CDR1 and CDR2 from the germline V gene are LGHDT and YNNKEL (reference sequence). The CDR3 totals 15 residues. V lost 7 bases to trimming and J lost 2 bases; unmatched junction nucleotides: 5. CDR3 DNA: TGTGCCAGCACCAATAGCGGGAGGGCCACAGATACGCAGTATTTT. Protein product: CASTNSGRATDTQYF.

The V gene is TRBV7-9, the J gene TRBJ1-1; D remains ambiguous. Looked up from germline, CDR1 is SEHNR and CDR2 is FQNEAQ (reference sequence). V gave up 5 bases and J gave up 12 bases, with 19 bases separating them. This CDR3 contains 13 residues. The CDR3 sequence is CASSEAGWTGTFF. CDR3 coding DNA: TGTGCCAGCAGCGAGGCGGGCTGGACGGGAACTTTCTTT.

V is TRBV30 and J is TRBJ1-2; 11 nucleotides align to TRBD1. The CDR3 is 15 residues long. CDR1 and CDR2 from the germline V gene are GTSNPN and SVGIG (reference sequence). Trimming removed 1 base from V and 5 bases from J; junction bases left unmatched: 6. The CDR3 sequence is CAWSAPGQGVYGYTF. The CDR3 nucleotides read TGTGCCTGGAGTGCCCCGGGACAGGGGGTTTATGGCTACACCTTC.

Many counts were recorded for this clone. The rearrangement joins TRBV12-3 or TRBV12-4 to TRBJ2-7; the D is unclear. V was trimmed by 6 bases and J by 0 bases, leaving 6 bases between them. This CDR3 has 12 residues. The CDR3 region is CASSSTSYEQYF. The DNA of the CDR3 is TGTGCCAGCAGCTCAACCTCCTACGAGCAGTACTTC.

This clone was recorded at least ten times. The rearrangement joins TRBV28 to TRBJ2-7; D not certain. The V and J ends lost 4 bases and 2 bases respectively, with 12 bases between them. Germline lookup yields CDR1 MDHEN and CDR2 SYDVKM. The CDR3 spans 14 residues. The CDR3 DNA follows: TGTGCCAGCAGTTCCCCCATGCCTCCCTACGAGCAGTACTTC. Translation: CASSSPMPPYEQYF.